A single sample is the source of the 12 T cell receptor beta chains below, sequenced in a study of glioma-infiltrating T cells after dendritic cell vaccination. TCRdb's table, derived via immunoSEQ multiplex PCR, lists solely in-frame clones and lacks some. The profile shows roughly 100,000 clones, about four fifths of them singletons. The sequences come from blood, collected before dendritic cell vaccination. All receptors derive from a human donor with glioblastoma.

This clone appeared many times. The CDR3 spells CASSLDRVTGELFF. CDR3 nucleotide sequence: TGTGCCAGCAGCTTAGATCGCGTCACCGGGGAGCTGTTTTTT. This chain uses TRBV11-2 with TRBJ2-2; no definite D call. With 0 bases removed from V and 4 bases from J, the gap between germline ends came to 6 bases. The CDR3 contains 14 residues. Per the germline V gene, CDR1 is SGHAT and CDR2 is FQNNGV.

The chain recombines TRBV4-2 with TRBJ2-5; possible D gene TRBD1, 5 bases. The CDR3 consists of 15 residues. V shed 0 bases and J shed 4 bases, with 12 bases lying between them. Germline V gives CDR1 LGHNA, CDR2 YNFKEQ. CDR3 protein: CASSQDGRVIETQYF. As DNA, the CDR3 is TGTGCCAGCAGCCAAGATGGCAGGGTTATAGAGACCCAGTACTTC.

The chain couples TRBV6-1 to TRBJ2-1; 9 bases match TRBD2. Unmatched junction bases numbered 6, after V lost 8 bases and J lost 7 bases. CDR3 length equals 13 residues. Germline V CDR1 and CDR2: MNHNS, SASEGT. The CDR3 protein is CASQKRGDNEQFF. In DNA, the CDR3 is TGTGCCAGCCAAAAGCGGGGGGATAATGAGCAGTTCTTC.

The chain couples TRBV21-1 to TRBJ1-2; the table calls TRBD1, which could not be checked here. TRBV21-1 constitutes a pseudogene. The CDR3 contains 11 residues. The CDR3 DNA reads TGTGCCAGCCGACCAGGGCGATGCTACACCTTC. Encoded protein: CASRPGRCYTF.

The gene calls are TRBV29-1 and TRBJ2-7; 8 bases match TRBD1. Germline lookup yields CDR1 SQVTM and CDR2 ANQGSEA. After removal of 6 bases from V and 3 bases from J, the junction contained 16 bases not matched to a gene. The CDR3 extends over 16 amino acids. CDR3 sequence: CSVNVALGDRYYEQYF. In nucleotides, the CDR3 is TGCAGCGTCAATGTGGCCCTCGGGGACAGGTACTACGAGCAGTACTTC.

This rearrangement joins TRBV7-9 to TRBJ1-1, with D possibly being TRBD1 (5 bases). Germline V lookup: CDR1 SEHNR, CDR2 FQNEAQ (reference sequence). This CDR3 region has 13 residues. V shed 7 bases and J shed 3 bases, with 12 bases lying between them. The CDR3 spells CASIPQGDTEAFF. The CDR3, as DNA: TGTGCCAGCATCCCTCAGGGTGACACTGAAGCTTTCTTT.

CDR3 nucleotide sequence: TGTGCCAGCAGTGGTAGCGGGGGGGACTCCTACAATGAGCAGTTCTTC. It is translated as CASSGSGGDSYNEQFF. The chain joins TRBV28 to TRBJ2-1, with 11 bases matching TRBD2. Trimming took 5 bases from V and 0 from J; bases not matched to a gene: 3. CDR3 length equals 16 residues. The germline CDR1 and CDR2 sequences are MDHEN and SYDVKM.

This clone was seen a few times. V usage is TRBV5-5 and J usage is TRBJ1-4; TRBD1 might be the D (6 bases). The CDR3 is made up of 14 amino acids. Trimming left V 0 bases short and J 5 bases short, with 8 bases between. CDR1 and CDR2 from the germline V gene are SGHKS and YYEKEE (reference sequence). This CDR3 reads CASSLVGQNEKLFF. CDR3 in DNA: TGTGCCAGCAGCTTGGTCGGACAGAATGAAAAACTGTTTTTT. Full variable domain (missing parts from reference TRBV5-5 and TRBJ1-4): DAGVTQSPTHLIKTRGQQVTLRCSPISGHKSVSWYQQVLGQGPQFIFQYYEKEERGRGNFPDRFSARQFPNYSSELNVNALLLGDSALYLCASSLVGQNEKLFFGSGTQLSVL.

The V call is TRBV5-6, the J call TRBJ2-7, with 7 bases fitting TRBD1. Per the germline V gene, CDR1 is SGHDT and CDR2 is YYEEEE. The junction had 4 bases not matched to a gene; V was cut back by 4 bases and J by 3 bases. The CDR3 has 13 amino acids. CDR3 coding DNA: TGTGCCAGCAGCGGGGACAGCCTCTACGAGCAGTACTTC. Its protein product is CASSGDSLYEQYF.

This chain uses TRBV5-1 with TRBJ2-7, with 13 nucleotides matching TRBD2. Per the germline V gene, CDR1 is SGHRS and CDR2 is YFSETQ. CDR3 length: 16 amino acids. V trimming: 4 bases; J trimming: 3 bases; junction bases outside the gene matches: 7. The CDR3 is CASSRGTSGVYYEQYF. CDR3 in DNA: TGCGCCAGCAGCCGGGGGACTAGCGGGGTTTACTACGAGCAGTACTTC.

This clone was seen a handful of times. The CDR3 bases are TGTGCCTGGAGGACACAGGGGGCCCTCCCAGATACGCAGTATTTT. Encoded protein: CAWRTQGALPDTQYF. The chain is built from TRBV30 and TRBJ2-3; TRBD1 matches 9 bases. The germline V gene encodes CDR1 GTSNPN and CDR2 SVGIG (reference sequence). The CDR3 is made up of 15 amino acids. J lost 4 bases, V lost 3 bases, and 8 bases had no gene match.

V is TRBV7-9 and J is TRBJ1-2; tentatively, D is TRBD1 (5 bases). The CDR3 is 13 residues long. Trimming cost V 2 bases and J 5 bases, with 9 bases left between them. Germline values: CDR1 SEHNR, CDR2 FQNEAQ (reference sequence). The CDR3 DNA reads as TGTGCCAGCAGCTTATGGGGCTGGTATGGCTACACCTTC. This sequence encodes CASSLWGWYGYTF.